What follows is one T cell receptor beta chain and its context. Participants were aged about 18 to 90 years, lived in some 23 US areas, and enrolled virtually. Categorization into cohorts depended on clinical history that participants reported. Cohort 3 recovered donors had two negative PCRs, clearance, or symptom resolution. The data originate from a study of blood T cell repertoires in COVID-19. About the study: Italy, Spain and the United States were the sources of the convalescent and acute COVID-19 samples.

The CDR3 extends over 15 amino acids. Germline CDR1 SQVTM, CDR2 ANQGSEA. The V gene end was trimmed by 7 bases and the J gene end by 5 bases; junction bases not matched to a gene: 12. The protocol was immunoSEQ multiplex PCR, while the TCRdb copy is restricted to in-frame clones and leaves out a portion. The sample lists 490,000 or so clones; 80% to 90% were seen once. The sample consisted of PBMCs or T cells enriched from blood (not recorded which). This receptor was obtained from a woman aged 55-70 years who had recovered from COVID-19. The V and J genes are TRBV29-1 and TRBJ2-2; 8 nucleotides align to TRBD2. The CDR3, as DNA: TGCAGCGCCCGAGGGGCGGGGGGTGGAACCGGGGAGCTGTTTTTT. Its protein product is CSARGAGGGTGELFF.